This TCR beta chain was documented in a study of cytomegalovirus exposure and HLA in healthy donors. General study points: Sequencing depth roughly uniform across donors was assumed in presence/absence analyses.

13 Jbeta primers and 60 Vbeta primers were used for the PCR. Produced via immunoSEQ multiplex PCR; TCRdb's table is partial and in-frame only. The sample lists about 160,000 clones; around four fifths were seen once. There are 15 residues in the CDR3. V lost 5 bases, J lost 1 base, and 9 bases stayed unmatched. The V gene's germline CDR1 is SGHRS and CDR2 YFSETQ. A word on this clone: What it binds is not known.

V and J are TRBV5-1 and TRBJ2-7; 7 nucleotides line up with TRBD1. Sequenced material: PBMCs. The source of this sequence is a man between 45 and 60 years old in good health and CMV-seropositive. The CDR3 bases are TGCGCCAGCAGGCCTAGACAGGGAATGTCCTACGAGCAGTACTTC. As protein: CASRPRQGMSYEQYF.